The next 22 T cell receptor beta chains were all read from a single sample in a study of shared clonotypes between healthy human individuals. The assay was immunoSEQ multiplex PCR, and TCRdb's table has in-frame clones only and misses some. The repertoire holds under 2,500,000 clones, with around 95% as singletons. Sequencing was done on a sample of naive CD4+ T cells sorted from blood. Subset specified: CD45RA+ positively selected. The receptor set was obtained from a man in his late teens or twenties in good health.

J is TRBJ2-2 and V is TRBV9, with TRBD2 matching 10 bases. Germline V gene sequence: CDR1 SGDLS, CDR2 YYNGEE. This CDR3 contains 18 residues. V was clipped by 3 bases and J by 1 base; unmatched bases: 9. The chain's CDR3 is CASSGGNSGRRNTGELFF. The CDR3 DNA follows: TGTGCCAGCAGCGGAGGAAATAGCGGGAGGAGGAACACCGGGGAGCTGTTTTTT.

The gene calls are TRBV2 and TRBJ2-5; TRBD2 agrees at 11 bases. This CDR3 spans 16 amino acids. The V and J ends lost 6 bases and 1 base, in that order; junction bases with no gene match: 7. Germline CDR1 and CDR2: SNHLY and FYNNEI. In DNA, the CDR3 is TGTGCCAGCAGCGCCGGACTAGCGGGCTTCCAAGAGACCCAGTACTTC. Translating gives CASSAGLAGFQETQYF. The complete variable domain, with remaining parts taken from reference TRBV2 and TRBJ2-5, reads EPEVTQTPSHQVTQMGQEVILRCVPISNHLYFYWYRQILGQKVEFLVSFYNNEISEKSEIFDDQFSVERPDGSNFTLKIRSTKLEDSAMYFCASSAGLAGFQETQYFGPGTRLLVL.

About this clone: Other DNA sequences in this sample translate to the same CDR3. The chain combines TRBV4-1 with TRBJ1-5; D is unclear. This CDR3 spans 14 amino acids. Trimming removed 0 bases at V and 1 base at J, with 4 bases between. In germline, CDR1 is MGHRA, CDR2 YSYEKL. CDR3 residues: CASSQEASNQPQHF. The DNA of the CDR3 is TGCGCCAGCAGCCAAGAAGCCAGCAATCAGCCCCAGCATTTT.

The chain employs TRBV19 and TRBJ2-5; D is tentatively TRBD1 or TRBD2 (6 bases each). V was trimmed by 10 bases and J by 5 bases, leaving 20 bases between them. The germline V gene has CDR1 LNHDA and CDR2 SQIVND (reference sequence). The CDR3 is made up of 14 amino acids. The CDR3 loop is CATSFRGLWETQYF. CDR3 nucleotides: TGTGCCACCTCTTTCCGGGGGCTCTGGGAGACCCAGTACTTC.

This clone appeared a few times. The chain joins TRBV7-8 to TRBJ1-2, with TRBD1 matching 7 bases. V trimming: 4 bases; J trimming: 5 bases; junction bases outside the gene matches: 7. The germline V gene encodes CDR1 SGHVS and CDR2 FQNEAQ. CDR3 length: 14 amino acids. CDR3 DNA: TGTGCCAGCAGCTCAGGGGGACTAGGGTATGGCTACACCTTC. Protein product: CASSSGGLGYGYTF. The entire variable domain, with the rest obtained from reference TRBV7-8 and TRBJ1-2, is as follows: GAGVSQSPRYKVAKRGQDVALRCDPISGHVSLFWYQQALGQGPEFLTYFQNEAQLDKSGLPSDRFFAERPEGSVSTLKIQRTQQEDSAVYLCASSSGGLGYGYTFGSGTRLTVV.

V and J are TRBV30 and TRBJ2-4; 9 bases agree with TRBD2. The CDR3 has 13 amino acids. The J segment lost 8 bases and the V segment lost 3 bases, leaving 5 bases of the junction unmatched. Germline assignment: CDR1 GTSNPN and CDR2 SVGIG (reference sequence). Here the CDR3 reads CAWSGTSFHIQYF. As DNA, the CDR3 is TGTGCCTGGAGCGGGACTAGCTTCCACATTCAGTACTTC.

As regards this clone: At one of its ends the junction is not consistent with the germline gene, which may arise from a read error. This chain connects TRBV6-5 to TRBJ2-2; a possible D gene is TRBD1 (6 bases). The germline V gene encodes CDR1 MNHEY and CDR2 SVGAGI. This CDR3 is 14 amino acids long. The DNA for the CDR3 is TGTGCAAGCAGGGGCGATTCGAACACCGGGGAGCTGTTTTTT. Protein sequence: CASRGDSNTGELFF.

The chain uses TRBV2 and TRBJ2-3; 7 nucleotides align to TRBD1. J was trimmed by 4 bases and V by 7 bases; bases with no gene match: 8. This CDR3 is built from 14 residues. Germline lookup yields CDR1 SNHLY and CDR2 FYNNEI. Here the CDR3 DNA reads TGTGCCAGCAATTACAGGGGTTTATCAGATACGCAGTATTTT. It translates to CASNYRGLSDTQYF.

The genes are TRBV4-1 and TRBJ2-1, with TRBD1 identical over 12 bases. Per germline, CDR1 MGHRA and CDR2 YSYEKL. V lost 0 bases and J lost 8; bases outside the gene matches: 17. This CDR3 spans 20 amino acids. CDR3 nucleotides: TGCGCCAGCAGCCAAGACCGACTGGGGACAGGGGGCGCAGGGAGGGATGAGCAGTTCTTC. This gives the protein CASSQDRLGTGGAGRDEQFF.

V and J are TRBV6-5 and TRBJ1-1; no reliable D call. Germline V gene data show CDR1 as MNHEY and CDR2 as SVGAGI. V dropped 2 bases and J dropped 2 bases, with 9 bases sitting between them. The CDR3 contains 14 residues. The DNA for the CDR3 is TGTGCCAGCAGTTACCCATGGGAAAACACTGAAGCTTTCTTT. This encodes CASSYPWENTEAFF.

Regarding this clone: The same CDR3 arises from other DNA sequences in this sample as well. CDR3 loop: CASSLNYGYTF. CDR3 DNA: TGTGCCAGCTCCCTTAACTATGGCTACACCTTC. The V and J genes are TRBV18 and TRBJ1-2; D not resolved. The CDR3 loop spans 11 amino acids. Germline assignment: CDR1 KGHSH and CDR2 LQKENI. Between the trimmed V and J ends, which lost 6 bases and 1 base, there was a span of 3 bases.

This chain uses TRBV19 with TRBJ2-2; 8 nucleotides line up with TRBD1. The germline V gene encodes CDR1 LNHDA and CDR2 SQIVND (reference sequence). The CDR3 runs 15 residues. J was trimmed by 4 bases and V by 3 bases; bases with no gene match: 4. In nucleotides, the CDR3 is TGTGCCAGTAGTATGGACAGGGCGGGCACCGGGGAGCTGTTTTTT. Translation: CASSMDRAGTGELFF.

V gene TRBV19 combines with J gene TRBJ2-2; D tentatively fits TRBD1 or TRBD2 (7 bases each). CDR1 and CDR2 from the germline V gene are LNHDA and SQIVND (reference sequence). V was pared by 11 bases and J by 0 bases, with 13 bases between. This CDR3 region has 14 residues. The CDR3 loop reads CASGGVSNTGELFF. DNA for the CDR3: TGTGCCTCAGGGGGGGTCTCGAACACCGGGGAGCTGTTTTTT.

V is TRBV10-1 and J is TRBJ1-1, with TRBD1 as a possible D gene (5 bases). With 2 bases removed from V and 2 bases from J, the gap between germline ends came to 12 bases. This CDR3 region has 15 residues. The germline gives CDR1 WNHNN, CDR2 SYGVQD (reference sequence). CDR3 amino acids: CASSEAGTGNTEAFF. The CDR3 DNA is TGCGCCAGCAGTGAGGCAGGGACGGGAAACACTGAAGCTTTCTTT.

The V call is TRBV7-2, the J call TRBJ2-1; possible D gene TRBD1, 5 bases. Germline V gene data show CDR1 as SGHTA and CDR2 as FQGNSA. The CDR3 is 14 residues long. V lost 4 bases and J lost 10, with 17 bases in between. The DNA for the CDR3 is TGTGCCAGCAGCTCCGCAGGAGTCAGGGCGGAGCAGTTCTTC. Translating gives CASSSAGVRAEQFF.

This clone was recorded a few times. The chain uses TRBV2 and TRBJ1-5; 8 nucleotides align to TRBD1. The CDR3 runs 13 residues. Germline assignment: CDR1 SNHLY and CDR2 FYNNEI. J gave up 5 bases and V 6 bases, and 3 bases lay outside the gene matches. This CDR3 reads CASRSTGDQPQHF. The DNA for the CDR3 is TGTGCCAGCAGGTCGACAGGGGATCAGCCCCAGCATTTT. The variable domain in full, with the rest retrieved from reference TRBV2 and TRBJ1-5, is EPEVTQTPSHQVTQMGQEVILRCVPISNHLYFYWYRQILGQKVEFLVSFYNNEISEKSEIFDDQFSVERPDGSNFTLKIRSTKLEDSAMYFCASRSTGDQPQHFGDGTRLSIL.

To note about this clone: Other DNA sequences in this specimen translate into the identical CDR3. V usage is TRBV7-2 and J usage is TRBJ2-5; 9 nucleotides line up with TRBD2. In germline, CDR1 is SGHTA, CDR2 FQGNSA. Trimming took 1 base from V and 5 from J; bases not matched to a gene: 5. CDR3 length: 15 residues. The CDR3 DNA follows: TGTGCCAGCAGCTTAGGCGGGAGGGCCAGGGAGACCCAGTACTTC. This sequence encodes CASSLGGRARETQYF. Full variable domain (outside the CDR3, taken from reference TRBV7-2 and TRBJ2-5): GAGVSQSPSNKVTEKGKDVELRCDPISGHTALYWYRQSLGQGLEFLIYFQGNSAPDKSGLPSDRFSAERTGGSVSTLTIQRTQQEDSAVYLCASSLGGRARETQYFGPGTRLLVL.

The J gene is TRBJ1-1, the V gene TRBV5-1; 8 nucleotides line up with TRBD1. The CDR3 is 16 residues long. Trimming at V came to 3 bases and at J to 5 bases, leaving 12 bases not matched to a gene. Germline assignment: CDR1 SGHRS and CDR2 YFSETQ. For the CDR3, the DNA is TGCGCCAGCAGCTCTACTTCCGGACAGGGTGGGACTGAAGCTTTCTTT. Encoded protein: CASSSTSGQGGTEAFF.

The chain is built from TRBV28 and TRBJ1-2; a weak D match, TRBD1 (6 bases). Germline V gene sequence: CDR1 MDHEN, CDR2 SYDVKM. V was pared by 1 base and J by 4 bases, with 7 bases between. This CDR3 has 13 residues. CDR3 amino acids: CASSLLGAYGYTF. CDR3 nucleotides: TGTGCCAGCAGTTTATTGGGGGCCTATGGCTACACCTTC.

This rearrangement joins TRBV18 to TRBJ2-1; TRBD2 is a possible D gene (5 bases). Germline lookup yields CDR1 KGHSH and CDR2 LQKENI. V was pared by 1 base and J by 1 base, with 11 bases between. CDR3 length equals 16 residues. CDR3 in DNA: TGTGCCAGCTCACCACAAGAGGGCAGGTCCTACAATGAGCAGTTCTTC. Protein: CASSPQEGRSYNEQFF.

The gene calls are TRBV27 and TRBJ2-7, with 7 bases fitting TRBD1. Germline CDR1 and CDR2: MNHEY and SMNVEV (reference sequence). There are 15 residues in the CDR3. V was pared by 4 bases and J by 3 bases, with 9 bases of the junction left unmatched. CDR3 amino acids: CASSSLRGQSYEQYF. The CDR3 nucleotides read TGTGCCAGCAGTTCACTTAGGGGACAGAGCTACGAGCAGTACTTC.

The CDR3 sequence: CASSQAARAEAFF. DNA of the CDR3: TGCGCCAGCAGCCAAGCGGCTAGGGCTGAAGCTTTCTTT. The rearrangement joins TRBV4-1 to TRBJ1-1; D is unresolved. This CDR3 region has 13 residues. Germline V gene lookup returns CDR1 MGHRA and CDR2 YSYEKL. Trimming left V 1 base short and J 6 bases short, with 9 bases between.